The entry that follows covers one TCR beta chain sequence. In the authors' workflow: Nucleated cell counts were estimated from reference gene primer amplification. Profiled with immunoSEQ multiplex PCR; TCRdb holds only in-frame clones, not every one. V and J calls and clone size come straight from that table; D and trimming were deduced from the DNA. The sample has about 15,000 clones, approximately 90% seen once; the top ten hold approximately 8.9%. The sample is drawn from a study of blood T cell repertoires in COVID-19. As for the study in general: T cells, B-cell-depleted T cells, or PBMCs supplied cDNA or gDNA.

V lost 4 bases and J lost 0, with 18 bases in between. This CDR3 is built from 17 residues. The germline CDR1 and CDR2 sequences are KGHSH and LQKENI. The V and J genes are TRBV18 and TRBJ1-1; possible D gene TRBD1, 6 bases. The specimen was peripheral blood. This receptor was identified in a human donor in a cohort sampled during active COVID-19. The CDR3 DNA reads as TGTGCCAGCTCACTAAAGGGGGGGTTTTCCATGAACACTGAAGCTTTCTTT. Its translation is CASSLKGGFSMNTEAFF.